The 19 T cell receptor beta chains in this list originate from one sample, sequenced in a study of blood T cell repertoires in COVID-19. Libraries were prepared by immunoSEQ multiplex PCR; TCRdb keeps only in-frame clonotypes and omits some of them. In the table there are some 120,000 clones, 85% of which are singletons. Material: peripheral blood. The receptor source for this set is a woman aged 80 or over with acute or convalescent COVID-19.

The chain uses TRBV19 and TRBJ2-2, with 11 bases identical to TRBD2. The CDR3 consists of 16 residues. Germline CDR1 and CDR2: LNHDA and SQIVND (reference sequence). V shed 9 bases, J shed 9 bases, and the junction held 15 bases outside the gene matches. This CDR3 is CASHSGGARRRRELFF. The DNA for the CDR3 is TGTGCCAGCCATAGCGGGGGGGCTCGTCGGCGCCGGGAGCTGTTTTTT. The complete variable domain, with remaining parts taken from reference TRBV19 and TRBJ2-2, reads DGGITQSPKYLFRKEGQNVTLSCEQNLNHDAMYWYRQDPGQGLRLIYYSQIVNDFQKGDIAEGYSVSREKKESFPLTVTSAQKNPTAFYLCASHSGGARRRRELFFGEGSRLTVL.

The rearrangement joins TRBV5-1 to TRBJ1-2, with D possibly being TRBD1 (5 bases). Germline CDR1 reads SGHRS; CDR2 reads YFSETQ. V shed 2 bases and J shed 8 bases, with 19 bases lying between them. The CDR3 has 15 amino acids. The chain's CDR3 is CASSFGGTRVAGYTF. CDR3 nucleotides: TGCGCCAGCAGCTTTGGCGGGACTCGGGTGGCGGGCTACACCTTC.

The chain combines TRBV6-5 with TRBJ2-7, with D maybe TRBD1 (5 bases). The CDR3 spans 12 residues. The germline V gene has CDR1 MNHEY and CDR2 SVGAGI. V lost 5 bases to trimming and J lost 6 bases, with 11 bases between them. For the CDR3, the DNA is TGTGCCAGCAGTAGGGGTCCCATCGAGCAGTACGTC. Translating it yields CASSRGPIEQYV.

The chain is built from TRBV5-5 and TRBJ1-4; D is uncertain. Germline V gene data show CDR1 as SGHKS and CDR2 as YYEKEE (reference sequence). Trimming removed 0 bases at V and 2 bases at J, with 8 bases between. The CDR3 is 15 residues long. CDR3 DNA: TGTGCCAGCAGCTTGGCCGGGTTGACTAATGAAAAACTGTTTTTT. Translation: CASSLAGLTNEKLFF.

This rearrangement joins TRBV5-4 to TRBJ1-4, with D uncertain. Per the germline V gene, CDR1 is SGHNT and CDR2 is YYREEE (reference sequence). The V end lost 2 bases, the J end lost 12 bases, and 23 bases lay between the germline ends. The CDR3 has 16 amino acids. DNA for the CDR3: TGTGCCAGCAGCTTAGATGGTGGCAGCGTACCGAAGGAACTGTTTTTT. Protein: CASSLDGGSVPKELFF.

This chain links TRBV5-8 with TRBJ2-5; D is undetermined. The V gene lost 5 bases and the J gene lost 2 bases, with 4 bases spanning the gap. Looked up from germline, CDR1 is SGHTS and CDR2 is YDEGEE. The CDR3 consists of 11 residues. CDR3 DNA sequence: TGTGCCAGCAGATCACAAGAGACCCAGTACTTC. It yields the protein CASRSQETQYF.

CDR3 in amino acids: CASSLGASGTQETQYF. The CDR3 DNA reads as TGCGCCAGCAGCTTGGGTGCTAGCGGGACCCAAGAGACCCAGTACTTC. The chain has TRBV5-1 and TRBJ2-5; 9 positions match TRBD2. Trimming cost V 0 bases and J 1 base; bases outside gene matches: 4. Germline loops: CDR1 SGHRS, CDR2 YFSETQ. The CDR3 runs to 16 residues.

The genes are TRBV4-2 and TRBJ2-1; D is perhaps TRBD2 (6 bases). This CDR3 spans 14 amino acids. Looked up from germline, CDR1 is LGHNA and CDR2 is YNFKEQ. V was shortened by 4 bases and J by 4 bases, with 11 bases between the two germline ends. The chain's CDR3 is CASSRAGRYNEQFF. As DNA, the CDR3 is TGTGCCAGCAGCCGCGCAGGGAGGTACAATGAGCAGTTCTTC.

For this clone: The junction does not match germline at one end; this may be a read error. This chain links TRBV28 with TRBJ1-1; the match to TRBD1 covers 10 bases. CDR3 length equals 12 residues. Germline V gene lookup returns CDR1 MDHEN and CDR2 SYDVKM. CDR3 DNA: TGTGCCAGCAGTCGTCGAGTAGACAGGGGGCGTTTT. This codes for CASSRRVDRGRF.

The count of this clone is one. V usage is TRBV29-1 and J usage is TRBJ2-5; D might be TRBD1 (6 bases). Per germline, CDR1 SQVTM and CDR2 ANQGSEA. V gave up 2 bases and J gave up 4 bases, with 17 bases separating them. The CDR3 is 15 amino acids. The DNA for the CDR3 is TGCAGCGTTGAACGACAGGATTCTCCAGGAGAGACCCAGTACTTC. Translated: CSVERQDSPGETQYF. Full variable domain (missing parts from reference TRBV29-1 and TRBJ2-5): SAVISQKPSRDICQRGTSLTIQCQVDSQVTMMFWYRQQPGQSLTLIATANQGSEATYESGFVIDKFPISRPNLTFSTLTVSNMSPEDSSIYLCSVERQDSPGETQYFGPGTRLLVL.

V gene TRBV6-5 combines with J gene TRBJ2-7, with TRBD2 matching over 7 bases. The trim removed 6 bases at V and 6 bases at J, leaving 2 bases unmatched. The CDR3 is 11 amino acids. Germline V lookup: CDR1 MNHEY, CDR2 SVGAGI. In DNA, the CDR3 is TGTGCCAGCAGGCGCGGGGGCGAGCAGTACTTC. This translates into CASRRGGEQYF.

The J gene is TRBJ1-2, the V gene TRBV12-3 or TRBV12-4; D call uncertain. The V gene lost 5 bases and the J gene lost 3 bases, with 10 bases spanning the gap. The CDR3 sequence is 13 residues long. Here the CDR3 reads CASSRTAYYGYTF. CDR3 in DNA: TGTGCCAGCAGTAGAACAGCTTACTATGGCTACACCTTC.

This chain links TRBV7-8 with TRBJ1-1; possible D gene TRBD1, 6 bases. V lost 5 bases to trimming and J lost 1 base, with 17 bases between them. The CDR3 is 16 residues long. Germline-derived CDR1 and CDR2 are SGHVS and FQNEAQ. In DNA, the CDR3 is TGTGCCAGCAGCGACCGACAGGATATCTCGAACACTGAAGCTTTCTTT. As protein: CASSDRQDISNTEAFF.

V usage is TRBV19 and J usage is TRBJ2-5; TRBD1 might be the D (6 bases). The CDR3 spans 15 residues. Trimming removed 10 bases at V and 4 bases at J, with 22 bases between. The germline CDR1 and CDR2 sequences are LNHDA and SQIVND (reference sequence). Written as DNA, the CDR3 is TGTGCCACCAGAAGCGGAACAGGGAGAGTAGAGACCCAGTACTTC. Its protein is CATRSGTGRVETQYF. The full variable domain, rest sourced from reference TRBV19 and TRBJ2-5, is DGGITQSPKYLFRKEGQNVTLSCEQNLNHDAMYWYRQDPGQGLRLIYYSQIVNDFQKGDIAEGYSVSREKKESFPLTVTSAQKNPTAFYLCATRSGTGRVETQYFGPGTRLLVL.

This clone came up a few times. The V and J genes are TRBV6-2 or TRBV6-3 and TRBJ1-2; 7 bases fit TRBD1. The germline gives CDR1 MNHEY, CDR2 SVGEGT. This CDR3 comprises 12 residues. Trimming cost V 6 bases and J 7 bases; bases outside gene matches: 5. CDR3 region: CASSPRQGGYTF. CDR3 nucleotides: TGTGCCAGCAGCCCCAGACAGGGTGGCTACACCTTC.

The J gene is TRBJ1-6, the V gene TRBV7-9; the D gene is possibly TRBD1 (5 bases). V lost 4 bases and J 6 bases, leaving 13 bases between the germline ends. Germline V lookup: CDR1 SEHNR, CDR2 FQNEAQ (reference sequence). CDR3 length: 15 residues. The CDR3 DNA sequence: TGTGCCAGCAGCTCCAGTGGGGGGACTAATTCACCCCTCCACTTT. It is translated as CASSSSGGTNSPLHF. Complete variable domain (other parts from reference TRBV7-9 and TRBJ1-6): DTGVSQNPRHKITKRGQNVTFRCDPISEHNRLYWYRQTLGQGPEFLTYFQNEAQLEKSRLLSDRFSAERPKGSFSTLEIQRTEQGDSAMYLCASSSSGGTNSPLHFGNGTRLTVT.

V gene TRBV2 combines with J gene TRBJ2-5; 8 positions match TRBD1. The CDR3 is 13 residues long. The germline V gene has CDR1 SNHLY and CDR2 FYNNEI. The V segment lost 6 bases and the J segment 4 bases; nucleotides outside the gene matches: 4. The CDR3 region is CASRAGQGETQYF. Written as DNA, the CDR3 is TGTGCCAGCAGGGCCGGACAGGGAGAGACCCAGTACTTC.

This sequence joins TRBV2 and TRBJ1-1; D not resolved. V lost 6 bases, J lost 4 bases, and 18 bases lay in between. CDR1 and CDR2 from the germline V gene are SNHLY and FYNNEI. This CDR3 has 15 amino acids. The CDR3 region has the DNA TGTGCCAGCAGCGGCACTGGGAGCTACGGCACTGAAGCTTTCTTT. It codes for CASSGTGSYGTEAFF.

In its sample, this clone was seen once. This sequence joins TRBV4-1 and TRBJ2-1, with 9 nucleotides matching TRBD2. The ends lost 1 base at V and 5 bases at J; junction bases unmatched: 6. CDR1 is MGHRA and CDR2 is YSYEKL in the germline V gene. The CDR3 loop spans 16 amino acids. The CDR3 DNA reads as TGCGCCAGCAGCCAAGGGTGGCGGGGGGGTAACAATGAGCAGTTCTTC. It is translated as CASSQGWRGGNNEQFF.